This TCR beta chain was documented in a study of shared clonotypes between healthy human individuals. Study outcomes and limitations: Naive CD4 clonotype sharing across a handful of donors was about 5.3%. A reduction in generation probabilities was seen for non-shared clonotypes relative to those shared by all four donors. A generally larger estimated richness was seen in naive subsets than in memory subsets.

This CDR3 has 16 amino acids. In germline, CDR1 is LNHDA, CDR2 SQIVND (reference sequence). V lost 5 bases to trimming and J lost 4 bases, with 18 bases between them. In this sample, this clone turned up once. As yet, its antigen is unknown. Clones were read by immunoSEQ multiplex PCR, and TCRdb kept only the in-frame ones, dropping some. This table holds 2 million to 2.5 million clones, approximately 94% found once. This chain joins TRBV19 and TRBJ2-1; D could derive from TRBD1 or TRBD2 (5 bases each). Sequenced: naive CD4+ T cells sorted from blood. Sample subset: CD45RA+ positively selected. The source of this sequence is a man aged 18 to 30 in good health. DNA for the CDR3: TGTGCCAGTAGTGGGACGAGTTCCGCCCTTTACAATGAGCAGTTCTTC. Protein: CASSGTSSALYNEQFF.